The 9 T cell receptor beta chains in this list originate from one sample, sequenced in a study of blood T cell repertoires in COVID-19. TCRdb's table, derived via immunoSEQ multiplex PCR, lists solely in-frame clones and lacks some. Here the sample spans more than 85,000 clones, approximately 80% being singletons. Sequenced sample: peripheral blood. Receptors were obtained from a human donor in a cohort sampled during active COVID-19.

DNA for the CDR3: TGTGCCAGCAGTTACGGGACAGGGGTAAACGGCGAGCAGTACTTC. It yields the protein CASSYGTGVNGEQYF. The chain carries TRBV6-5 and TRBJ2-7; 10 positions agree with TRBD1. CDR3 size: 15 residues. The junction had 7 bases not matched to a gene; V was cut back by 2 bases and J by 6 bases. Germline V gives CDR1 MNHEY, CDR2 SVGAGI.

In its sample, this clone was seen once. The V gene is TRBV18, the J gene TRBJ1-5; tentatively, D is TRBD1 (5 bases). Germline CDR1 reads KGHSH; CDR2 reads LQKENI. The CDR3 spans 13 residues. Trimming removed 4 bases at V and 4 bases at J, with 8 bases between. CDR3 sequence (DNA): TGTGCCAGCTCACAGCAGGGTAATCAGCCCCAGCATTTT. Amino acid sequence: CASSQQGNQPQHF. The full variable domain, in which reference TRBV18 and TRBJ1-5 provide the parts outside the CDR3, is NAGVMQNPRHLVRRRGQEARLRCSPMKGHSHVYWYRQLPEEGLKFMVYLQKENIIDESGMPKERFSAEFPKEGPSILRIQQVVRGDSAAYFCASSQQGNQPQHFGDGTRLSIL.

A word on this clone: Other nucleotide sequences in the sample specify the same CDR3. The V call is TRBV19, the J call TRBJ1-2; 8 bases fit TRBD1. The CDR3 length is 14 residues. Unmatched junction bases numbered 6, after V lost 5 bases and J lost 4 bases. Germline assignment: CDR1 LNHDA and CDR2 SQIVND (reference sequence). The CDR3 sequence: CASSPGTGPYGYTF. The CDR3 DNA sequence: TGTGCCAGTAGTCCAGGGACAGGACCCTATGGCTACACCTTC.

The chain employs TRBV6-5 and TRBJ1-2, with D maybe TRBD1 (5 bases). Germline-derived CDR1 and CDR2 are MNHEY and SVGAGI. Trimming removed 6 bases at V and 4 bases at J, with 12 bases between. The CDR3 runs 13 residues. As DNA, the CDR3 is TGTGCCAGCAGCCGCCCAGGGATCTATGGCTACACCTTC. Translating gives CASSRPGIYGYTF.

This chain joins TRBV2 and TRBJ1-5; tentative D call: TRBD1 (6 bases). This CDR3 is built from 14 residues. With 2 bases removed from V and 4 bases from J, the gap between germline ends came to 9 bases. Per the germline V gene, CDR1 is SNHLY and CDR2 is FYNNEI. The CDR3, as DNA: TGTGCCAGCAGTGAAAACAGGGCTAATCAGCCCCAGCATTTT. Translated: CASSENRANQPQHF.

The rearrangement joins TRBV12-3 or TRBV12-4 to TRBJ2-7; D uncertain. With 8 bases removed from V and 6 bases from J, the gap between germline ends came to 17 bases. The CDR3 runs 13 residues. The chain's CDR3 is CASSIIGSGEQYF. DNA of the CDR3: TGTGCCAGCTCTATTATTGGGTCGGGCGAGCAGTACTTC.

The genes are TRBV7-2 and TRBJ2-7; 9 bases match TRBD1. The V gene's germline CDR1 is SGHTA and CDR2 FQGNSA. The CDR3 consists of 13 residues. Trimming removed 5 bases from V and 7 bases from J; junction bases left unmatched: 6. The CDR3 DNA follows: TGTGCCAGCAGCACGACAGGGGGAAGAGAGCAGTACTTC. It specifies CASSTTGGREQYF. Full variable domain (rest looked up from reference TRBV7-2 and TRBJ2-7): GAGVSQSPSNKVTEKGKDVELRCDPISGHTALYWYRQSLGQGLEFLIYFQGNSAPDKSGLPSDRFSAERTGGSVSTLTIQRTQQEDSAVYLCASSTTGGREQYFGPGTRLTVT.

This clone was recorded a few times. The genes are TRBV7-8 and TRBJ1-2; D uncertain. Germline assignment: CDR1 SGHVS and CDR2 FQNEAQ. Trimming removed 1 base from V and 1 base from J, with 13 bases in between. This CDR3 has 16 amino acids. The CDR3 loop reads CASSLDSSGNNYGYTF. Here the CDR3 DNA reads TGTGCCAGCAGCTTAGATTCGTCGGGAAATAACTATGGCTACACCTTC. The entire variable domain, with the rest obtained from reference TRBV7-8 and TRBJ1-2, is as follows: GAGVSQSPRYKVAKRGQDVALRCDPISGHVSLFWYQQALGQGPEFLTYFQNEAQLDKSGLPSDRFFAERPEGSVSTLKIQRTQQEDSAVYLCASSLDSSGNNYGYTFGSGTRLTVV.

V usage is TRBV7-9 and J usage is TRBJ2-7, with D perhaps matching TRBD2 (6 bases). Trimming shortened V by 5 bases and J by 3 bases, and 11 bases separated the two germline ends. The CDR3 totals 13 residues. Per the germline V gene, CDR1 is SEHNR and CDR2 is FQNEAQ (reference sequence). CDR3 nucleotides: TGTGCCAGCAGCCCGGGGGACGGCTACGAGCAGTACTTC. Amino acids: CASSPGDGYEQYF.